This T cell receptor beta chain appears in the sequencing data of a study of T cells in Graves' hyperthyroidism and ophthalmopathy. Regarding the study as a whole: Classification by a 13 V-J model distinguished ophthalmopathy from stable hyperthyroidism. Blood also carried most thyroid clonotypes expanded above 0.001.

About this clonotype itself: What it binds is unknown.

Amplification of TCR beta CDR3 regions was performed using RNA transcripts as template. A set of HTBI primers served as the primers for a first-round RT-PCR of the TCR CDR3. MiXCR, run by TCRdb on the multiplex PCR reads, gives a single entry per CDR3 protein. Among roughly 150,000 distinct CDR3 sequences listed, over 7.5% were seen once. Isolation of PBMCs was performed on around 10 ml fresh peripheral blood. This clonotype was obtained from a woman aged 18-29 years with Graves' hyperthyroidism that later progressed to Graves' ophthalmopathy. Sequencing was performed on blood.

The CDR3 protein is CASSSTALGTQYF. The CDR3, as DNA: TGCGCCAGCAGCAGCACAGCCCTGGGGACCCAGTACTTC. This rearrangement joins TRBV5-1 to TRBJ2-5; D is unclear. V was pared by 4 bases and J by 7 bases, with 14 bases between. This CDR3 region has 13 residues. Germline values: CDR1 SGHRS, CDR2 YFSETQ.